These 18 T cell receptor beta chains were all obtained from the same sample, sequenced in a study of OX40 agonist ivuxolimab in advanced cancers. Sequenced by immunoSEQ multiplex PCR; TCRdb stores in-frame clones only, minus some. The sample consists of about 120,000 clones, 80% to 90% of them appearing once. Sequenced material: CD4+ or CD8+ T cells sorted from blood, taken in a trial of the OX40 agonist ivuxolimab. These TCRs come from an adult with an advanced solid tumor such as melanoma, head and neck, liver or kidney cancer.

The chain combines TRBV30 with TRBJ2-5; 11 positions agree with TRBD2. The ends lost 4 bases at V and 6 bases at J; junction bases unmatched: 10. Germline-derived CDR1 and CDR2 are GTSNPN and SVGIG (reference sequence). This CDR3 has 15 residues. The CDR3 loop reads CAWISSGGKSQTQYF. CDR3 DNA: TGTGCCTGGATTTCTAGCGGGGGGAAATCTCAGACCCAGTACTTC.

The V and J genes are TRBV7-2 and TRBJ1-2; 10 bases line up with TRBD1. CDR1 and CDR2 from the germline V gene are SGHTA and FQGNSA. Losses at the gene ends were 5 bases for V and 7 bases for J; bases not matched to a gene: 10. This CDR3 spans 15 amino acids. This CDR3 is CASSARQGAFGGYTF. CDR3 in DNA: TGTGCCAGCAGCGCACGACAGGGGGCGTTTGGTGGCTACACCTTC.

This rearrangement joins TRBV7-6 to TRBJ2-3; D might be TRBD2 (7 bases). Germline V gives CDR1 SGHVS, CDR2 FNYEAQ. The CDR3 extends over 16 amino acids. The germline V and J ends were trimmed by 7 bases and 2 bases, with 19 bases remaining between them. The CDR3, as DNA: TGTGCCAGCACCTACTTGGCGGGGGCCAACACAGATACGCAGTATTTT. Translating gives CASTYLAGANTDTQYF.

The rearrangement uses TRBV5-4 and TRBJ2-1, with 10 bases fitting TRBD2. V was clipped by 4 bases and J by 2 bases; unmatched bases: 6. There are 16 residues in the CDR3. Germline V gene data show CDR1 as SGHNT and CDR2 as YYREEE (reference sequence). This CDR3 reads CASSQSSGGTYNEQFF. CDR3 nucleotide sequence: TGTGCCAGCAGCCAAAGTAGCGGGGGGACCTACAATGAGCAGTTCTTC.

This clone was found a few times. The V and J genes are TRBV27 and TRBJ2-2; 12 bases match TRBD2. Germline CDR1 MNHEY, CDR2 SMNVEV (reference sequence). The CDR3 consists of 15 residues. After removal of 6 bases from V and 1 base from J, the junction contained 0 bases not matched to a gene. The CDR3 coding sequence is TGTGCCAGCAGACTAGCGGGGGGGAACACCGGGGAGCTGTTTTTT. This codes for CASRLAGGNTGELFF.

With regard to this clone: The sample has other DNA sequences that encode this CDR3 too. CDR3 sequence reads: CASSLSGGVEYNSPLHF. The CDR3 nucleotides are TGTGCCAGCAGTTTATCGGGGGGAGTCGAGTATAATTCACCCCTCCACTTT. The rearrangement uses TRBV27 and TRBJ1-6; a possible D gene is TRBD1 (5 bases). CDR1 is MNHEY and CDR2 is SMNVEV in the germline V gene (reference sequence). Trimming left V 0 bases short and J 4 bases short, with 13 bases between. The CDR3 totals 17 residues.

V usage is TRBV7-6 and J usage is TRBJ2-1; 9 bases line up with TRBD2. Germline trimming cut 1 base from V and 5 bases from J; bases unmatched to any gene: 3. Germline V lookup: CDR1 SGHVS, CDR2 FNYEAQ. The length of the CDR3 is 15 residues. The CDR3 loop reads CASSLGSGGHNEQFF. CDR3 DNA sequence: TGTGCCAGCAGCTTAGGTAGCGGGGGACACAATGAGCAGTTCTTC.

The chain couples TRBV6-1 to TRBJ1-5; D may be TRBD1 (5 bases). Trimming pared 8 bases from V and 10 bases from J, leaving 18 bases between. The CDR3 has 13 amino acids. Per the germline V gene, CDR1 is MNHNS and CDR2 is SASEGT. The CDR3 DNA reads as TGTGCCAGCGGAGGGGAGGTTTGGAATCCCCAGCATTTT. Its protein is CASGGEVWNPQHF.

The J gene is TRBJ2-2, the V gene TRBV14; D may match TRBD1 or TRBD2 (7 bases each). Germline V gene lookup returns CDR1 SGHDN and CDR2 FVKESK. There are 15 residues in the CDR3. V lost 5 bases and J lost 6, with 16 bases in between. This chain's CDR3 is CASSSRQGGAGELFF. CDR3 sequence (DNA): TGTGCCAGCAGCTCCCGACAGGGAGGGGCCGGGGAGCTGTTTTTT.

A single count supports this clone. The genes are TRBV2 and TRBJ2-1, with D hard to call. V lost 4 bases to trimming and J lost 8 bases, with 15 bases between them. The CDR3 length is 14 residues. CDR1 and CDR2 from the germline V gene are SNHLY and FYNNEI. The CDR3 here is CASSVDSGGYEQFF. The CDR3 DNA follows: TGTGCCAGCAGTGTTGACTCGGGCGGATATGAGCAGTTCTTC.

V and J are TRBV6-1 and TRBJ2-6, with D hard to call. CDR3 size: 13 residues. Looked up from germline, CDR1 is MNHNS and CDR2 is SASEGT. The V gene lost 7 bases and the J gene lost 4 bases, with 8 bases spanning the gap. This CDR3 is CASTTLGANVLTF. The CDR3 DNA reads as TGTGCCAGCACCACTCTGGGGGCCAACGTCCTGACTTTC.

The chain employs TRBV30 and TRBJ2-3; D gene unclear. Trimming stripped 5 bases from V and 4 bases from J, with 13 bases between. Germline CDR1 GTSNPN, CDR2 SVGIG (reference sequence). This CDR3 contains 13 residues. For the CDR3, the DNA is TGTGCCTGGTCGTATGGTTACTCAGATACGCAGTATTTT. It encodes CAWSYGYSDTQYF. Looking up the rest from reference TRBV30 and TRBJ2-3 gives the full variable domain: SQTIHQWPATLVQPVGSPLSLECTVEGTSNPNLYWYRQAAGRGLQLLFYSVGIGQISSEVPQNLSASRPQDRQFILSSKKLLLSDSGFYLCAWSYGYSDTQYFGPGTRLTVL.

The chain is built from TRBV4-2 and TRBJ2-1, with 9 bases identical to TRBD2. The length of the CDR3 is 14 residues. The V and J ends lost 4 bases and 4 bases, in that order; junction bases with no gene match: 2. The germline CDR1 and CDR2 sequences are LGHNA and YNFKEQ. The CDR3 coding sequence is TGTGCCAGCAGCCGGGCGGGGGGGTACAATGAGCAGTTCTTC. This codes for CASSRAGGYNEQFF.

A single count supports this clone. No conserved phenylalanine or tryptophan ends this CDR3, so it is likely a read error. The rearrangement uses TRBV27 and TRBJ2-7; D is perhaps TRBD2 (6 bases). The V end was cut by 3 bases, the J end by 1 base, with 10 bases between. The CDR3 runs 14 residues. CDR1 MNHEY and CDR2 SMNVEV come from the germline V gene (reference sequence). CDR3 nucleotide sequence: TGTGCCAGCAGTTTGCTAGCGACATCCTACGAGCAGTACCTC. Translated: CASSLLATSYEQYL.

CDR3 in amino acids: CASSPMDRYEQYF. CDR3 nucleotide sequence: TGTGCCAGCAGCCCAATGGACAGGTACGAGCAGTACTTC. The chain combines TRBV7-2 with TRBJ2-7, with 7 bases identical to TRBD1. V dropped 5 bases and J dropped 4; count of bases not matched to a gene: 5. This CDR3 spans 13 amino acids. Germline V gene data show CDR1 as SGHTA and CDR2 as FQGNSA.

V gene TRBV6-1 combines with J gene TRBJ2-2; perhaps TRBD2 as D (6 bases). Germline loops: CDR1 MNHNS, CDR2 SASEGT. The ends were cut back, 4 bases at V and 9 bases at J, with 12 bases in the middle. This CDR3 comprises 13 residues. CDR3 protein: CASSGDWHRELFF. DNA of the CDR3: TGTGCCAGCAGTGGGGACTGGCACCGGGAGCTGTTTTTT.

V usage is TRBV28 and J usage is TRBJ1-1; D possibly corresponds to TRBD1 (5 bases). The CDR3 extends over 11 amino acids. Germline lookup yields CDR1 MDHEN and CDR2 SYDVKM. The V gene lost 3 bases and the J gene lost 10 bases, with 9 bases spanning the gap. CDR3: CASSLTGGAFF. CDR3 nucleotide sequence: TGTGCCAGCAGTTTGACCGGGGGAGCTTTCTTT.

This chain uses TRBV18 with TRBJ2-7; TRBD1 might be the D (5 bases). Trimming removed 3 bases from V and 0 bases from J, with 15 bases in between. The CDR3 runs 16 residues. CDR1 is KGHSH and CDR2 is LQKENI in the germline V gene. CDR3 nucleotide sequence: TGTGCCAGCTCACCCGAGAATCGACAGAGCTCCTACGAGCAGTACTTC. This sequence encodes CASSPENRQSSYEQYF.